The 31 T cell receptor beta chains given below trace back to one sample, sequenced in a study of T cells in localized non-small cell lung cancer. Measured with immunoSEQ multiplex PCR; TCRdb has only the in-frame clones, and not every one. The table lists 50,000 to 55,000 clones, over 70% of them singletons, with about a sixth in the top ten. The sample in question was peripheral blood mononuclear cells, obtained before any cancer treatment. The receptor set was obtained from a man aged 40 to 75 with stage III lung adenocarcinoma.

The genes are TRBV5-1 and TRBJ1-1; a weak D match, TRBD1 (5 bases). There are 14 residues in the CDR3. V lost 0 bases and J lost 4, with 10 bases in between. Per the germline V gene, CDR1 is SGHRS and CDR2 is YFSETQ. CDR3 sequence reads: CASSLAGAGTEAFF. The CDR3 coding sequence is TGCGCCAGCAGCTTGGCTGGGGCGGGCACTGAAGCTTTCTTT.

The J gene is TRBJ2-5, the V gene TRBV5-6, with a possible D match to TRBD2 (6 bases). Germline assignment: CDR1 SGHDT and CDR2 YYEEEE. There are 14 residues in the CDR3. Trimming stripped 5 bases from V and 7 bases from J, with 18 bases between. In nucleotides, the CDR3 is TGTGCCAGCAGACCCCGGGAGCACCTTGTGACCCAGTACTTC. Translated, it gives CASRPREHLVTQYF.

J is TRBJ2-1 and V is TRBV11-2; no firm D call. V shed 3 bases and J shed 5 bases, with 8 bases lying between them. CDR3 size: 13 residues. From germline, CDR1 is SGHAT and CDR2 FQNNGV. The CDR3 nucleotides are TGTGCCAGCAGCTTTCCTAGGAACAATGAGCAGTTCTTC. Residues: CASSFPRNNEQFF.

This chain uses TRBV6-5 with TRBJ1-4; D possibly corresponds to TRBD1 (5 bases). Germline lookup yields CDR1 MNHEY and CDR2 SVGAGI. Trimming removed 6 bases at V and 5 bases at J, with 16 bases between. The CDR3 consists of 15 residues. As DNA, the CDR3 is TGTGCCAGCAGACTCCTGGGTGGGGCGAATGAAAAACTGTTTTTT. Protein sequence: CASRLLGGANEKLFF.

For the CDR3, the DNA is TGTGCCAGCAGCTACGGGAATTCCTACGAGCAGTACTTC. It codes for CASSYGNSYEQYF. This chain connects TRBV7-9 to TRBJ2-7; a weak D match, TRBD2 (5 bases). Germline V gene data show CDR1 as SEHNR and CDR2 as FQNEAQ (reference sequence). This CDR3 contains 13 residues. The V and J ends lost 4 bases and 1 base respectively, with 8 bases between them.

This chain connects TRBV5-1 to TRBJ2-5; D is possibly TRBD1 (6 bases). V was cut by 4 bases and J by 2 bases, with 12 bases left in between. Germline V lookup: CDR1 SGHRS, CDR2 YFSETQ. The CDR3 runs to 14 residues. The CDR3 spells CASSTPGQQETQYF. In DNA form, the CDR3 reads TGCGCCAGCAGCACACCGGGACAACAAGAGACCCAGTACTTC.

The chain employs TRBV6-6 and TRBJ2-7; TRBD1 matches 8 bases. This CDR3 comprises 14 residues. Germline values: CDR1 MNHNY, CDR2 SVGAGI (reference sequence). V lost 6 bases and J lost 2; bases outside the gene matches: 6. This CDR3 reads CASRSGTGAYEQYF. The CDR3 bases are TGTGCCAGCAGGTCCGGGACAGGAGCCTACGAGCAGTACTTC.

V is TRBV5-4 and J is TRBJ2-1; possibly TRBD2 for D (5 bases). The V gene's germline CDR1 is SGHNT and CDR2 YYREEE (reference sequence). The CDR3 consists of 12 residues. The V end lost 2 bases, the J end lost 8 bases, and 8 bases lay between the germline ends. This CDR3 reads CASSLEGDEQFF. DNA of the CDR3: TGTGCCAGCAGCTTAGAGGGAGATGAGCAGTTCTTC.

This clone was recorded only once. The chain has TRBV4-1 and TRBJ2-5; 10 bases line up with TRBD1. This CDR3 is 15 amino acids long. J was trimmed by 2 bases and V by 2 bases; bases with no gene match: 2. Germline V gene lookup returns CDR1 MGHRA and CDR2 YSYEKL. The CDR3: CASSQSDRGQETQYF. CDR3 in DNA: TGCGCCAGCAGCCAATCGGACAGGGGGCAAGAGACCCAGTACTTC.

The rearrangement links TRBV5-8 to TRBJ1-1; D may be TRBD1 (5 bases). V dropped 3 bases and J dropped 4 bases, with 16 bases sitting between them. CDR3 length equals 15 residues. In germline, CDR1 is SGHTS, CDR2 YDEGEE. The CDR3 DNA reads as TGTGCCAGCAGCTCAAGGGTTGGGAGGGGCACTGAAGCTTTCTTT. It codes for CASSSRVGRGTEAFF.

This clone has a single count. The gene calls are TRBV4-3 and TRBJ2-6; D call uncertain. The CDR3 has 15 amino acids. V lost 4 bases, J lost 0 bases, and 7 bases lay in between. Germline V CDR1 and CDR2: LGHNA, YSLEER. The CDR3 DNA is TGCGCCAGCAGCCCTATGGTCTCTGGGGCCAACGTCCTGACTTTC. Protein: CASSPMVSGANVLTF.

This chain links TRBV5-5 with TRBJ1-2; D is ambiguous. V was shortened by 0 bases and J by 10 bases, with 16 bases between the two germline ends. CDR3 size: 14 residues. Germline V gene data show CDR1 as SGHKS and CDR2 as YYEKEE (reference sequence). The CDR3 here is CASSLEVRLPNYTF. The CDR3, as DNA: TGTGCCAGCAGCTTGGAAGTCCGGTTGCCCAACTACACCTTC.

This chain joins TRBV15 and TRBJ1-4; tentative D call: TRBD1 (5 bases). This CDR3 comprises 13 residues. Trimming pared 3 bases from V and 12 bases from J, leaving 14 bases between. Looked up from germline, CDR1 is LNHNV and CDR2 is YYDKDF (reference sequence). The CDR3 sequence is CATSSYQGRELFF. The CDR3 DNA reads TGTGCCACCAGCAGTTACCAGGGAAGGGAACTGTTTTTT.

DNA for the CDR3: TGCGCCAGCAGTAGGACAGCGAACACCGGGGAGCTGTTTTTT. The encoded protein is CASSRTANTGELFF. V gene TRBV4-3 combines with J gene TRBJ2-2; a weak D match, TRBD1 (6 bases). Per germline, CDR1 LGHNA and CDR2 YSLEER. This CDR3 is 14 amino acids long. V was cut by 6 bases and J by 0 bases, with 8 bases left in between.

The genes are TRBV20-1 and TRBJ1-2; D is perhaps TRBD1 (5 bases). Trimming cost V 5 bases and J 4 bases, with 8 bases left between them. The CDR3 sequence is 11 residues long. The germline V gene encodes CDR1 DFQATT and CDR2 SNEGSKA (reference sequence). The CDR3 coding sequence is TGCAGTGCTGAACAGGTCTATGGCTACACCTTC. Protein: CSAEQVYGYTF.

The J gene is TRBJ2-2, the V gene TRBV5-1; the D is unclear. The CDR3 has 15 amino acids. Looked up from germline, CDR1 is SGHRS and CDR2 is YFSETQ. Trimming shortened V by 0 bases and J by 1 base, and 7 bases separated the two germline ends. The CDR3: CASSLDSRNTGELFF. The CDR3 DNA follows: TGCGCCAGCAGCTTGGACAGTCGGAACACCGGGGAGCTGTTTTTT.

The table lists this clone with a count of one. This chain links TRBV7-8 with TRBJ1-1; perhaps TRBD1 as D (6 bases). The CDR3 has 14 amino acids. From germline, CDR1 is SGHVS and CDR2 FQNEAQ. The V and J ends lost 11 bases and 0 bases respectively, with 16 bases between them. In DNA, the CDR3 is TGTGCCGTCCAAAGGGGGGCTATGAACACTGAAGCTTTCTTT. It specifies CAVQRGAMNTEAFF. The whole variable domain, filled in from reference TRBV7-8 and TRBJ1-1, reads GAGVSQSPRYKVAKRGQDVALRCDPISGHVSLFWYQQALGQGPEFLTYFQNEAQLDKSGLPSDRFFAERPEGSVSTLKIQRTQQEDSAVYLCAVQRGAMNTEAFFGQGTRLTVV.

The chain combines TRBV12-5 with TRBJ1-5, with a tentative D call TRBD1 (5 bases). Germline CDR1 LGHNT, CDR2 FRNRAP. The CDR3 has 16 residues. V dropped 5 bases and J dropped 2 bases, with 16 bases sitting between them. The CDR3 spells CASGPDGLGGNQPQHF. CDR3 coding DNA: TGTGCTAGTGGTCCCGACGGCTTGGGGGGCAATCAGCCCCAGCATTTT.

This chain uses TRBV11-2 with TRBJ2-2; D possibly matches TRBD1 or TRBD2 (5 bases each). The germline V gene encodes CDR1 SGHAT and CDR2 FQNNGV. The CDR3 runs 16 residues. The germline V and J ends were trimmed by 1 base and 5 bases, with 14 bases remaining between them. The CDR3 is CASSLGGETGTGELFF. CDR3 DNA sequence: TGTGCCAGCAGCTTAGGAGGGGAAACTGGTACCGGGGAGCTGTTTTTT.

The chain employs TRBV21-1 and TRBJ2-7; the table's D call, TRBD1, has no DNA check behind it. TRBV21-1 represents a pseudogene. This CDR3 has 13 amino acids. The CDR3 region has the DNA TGTGCCAGCATCGGGGACAGCTCCTACGAGCAGTACTTC. As protein: CASIGDSSYEQYF.

The chain carries TRBV12-5 and TRBJ2-7; 11 bases are a match to TRBD2. Germline CDR1 and CDR2: LGHNT and FRNRAP. With 1 base clipped from V and 2 bases from J, the junction kept 7 bases outside the gene matches. The CDR3 runs 17 residues. The CDR3 bases are TGTGCTAGTGGTTTGGAACCGGGACTAGCGGAGACCTACGAGCAGTACTTC. Its translation is CASGLEPGLAETYEQYF.

The rearrangement joins TRBV9 to TRBJ2-1; the D gene is possibly TRBD2 (5 bases). This CDR3 has 15 amino acids. Germline CDR1 reads SGDLS; CDR2 reads YYNGEE. Trimming shortened V by 0 bases and J by 8 bases, and 15 bases separated the two germline ends. CDR3 nucleotides: TGTGCCAGCAGCGTAGGAGCGGAGTTCCGGGATGAGCAGTTCTTC. The encoded protein is CASSVGAEFRDEQFF.

The chain joins TRBV6-6 to TRBJ1-1; 9 bases line up with TRBD1. The germline gives CDR1 MNHNY, CDR2 SVGAGI (reference sequence). CDR3 length equals 15 residues. V dropped 5 bases and J dropped 0; count of bases not matched to a gene: 4. The CDR3: CASSMNRGLNTEAFF. The CDR3 nucleotides are TGTGCCAGCAGTATGAACAGGGGGCTGAACACTGAAGCTTTCTTT.

The V gene is TRBV9, the J gene TRBJ2-5; perhaps TRBD2 as D (6 bases). Germline loops: CDR1 SGDLS, CDR2 YYNGEE. Trimming cost V 0 bases and J 5 bases, with 14 bases left between them. This CDR3 contains 15 residues. CDR3 residues: CASSVGPAAGETQYF. As DNA, the CDR3 is TGTGCCAGCAGCGTAGGACCCGCCGCGGGGGAGACCCAGTACTTC.

CDR3 sequence reads: CASSRDNGFTYEQYF. DNA of the CDR3: TGTGCCAGCAGCCGGGACAACGGTTTTACCTACGAGCAGTACTTC. The J gene is TRBJ2-7, the V gene TRBV7-6; the D gene is possibly TRBD1 (6 bases). The CDR3 runs to 15 residues. CDR1 is SGHVS and CDR2 is FNYEAQ in the germline V gene. V shed 5 bases and J shed 2 bases, with 16 bases lying between them.

The genes are TRBV7-3 and TRBJ2-1; the match to TRBD1 covers 11 bases. The trim removed 6 bases at V and 7 bases at J, leaving 8 bases unmatched. The CDR3 contains 15 residues. Germline values: CDR1 SGHTA, CDR2 FQGTGA. CDR3 sequence reads: CASSSTGQGENEQFF. CDR3 sequence (DNA): TGTGCCAGCAGTAGTACGGGACAGGGGGAAAATGAGCAGTTCTTC. Based on the CDR3 plus reference TRBV7-3 and TRBJ2-1, the full variable domain is GAGVSQTPSNKVTEKGKYVELRCDPISGHTALYWYRQSLGQGPEFLIYFQGTGAADDSGLPNDRFFAVRPEGSVSTLKIQRTERGDSAVYLCASSSTGQGENEQFFGPGTRLTVL.

This clone was counted between two and nine times. This sequence joins TRBV11-2 and TRBJ2-1; 10 nucleotides line up with TRBD2. Trimming at V came to 5 bases and at J to 2 bases, leaving 15 bases not matched to a gene. CDR3 size: 19 residues. Germline CDR1 and CDR2: SGHAT and FQNNGV. This CDR3 reads CASSLMVAGGSPTYNEQFF. The CDR3 DNA sequence: TGTGCCAGCAGCCTAATGGTAGCGGGAGGCTCCCCCACCTACAATGAGCAGTTCTTC. The entire variable domain, with the rest obtained from reference TRBV11-2 and TRBJ2-1, is as follows: EAGVAQSPRYKIIEKRQSVAFWCNPISGHATLYWYQQILGQGPKLLIQFQNNGVVDDSQLPKDRFSAERLKGVDSTLKIQPAKLEDSAVYLCASSLMVAGGSPTYNEQFFGPGTRLTVL.

The J gene is TRBJ2-3, the V gene TRBV14, with D possibly being TRBD1 (5 bases). V lost 3 bases and J 6 bases, leaving 16 bases between the germline ends. Germline loops: CDR1 SGHDN, CDR2 FVKESK. The CDR3 covers 15 residues. This CDR3 is CASSHAGPIRDTQYF. The CDR3 DNA follows: TGTGCCAGCAGCCATGCAGGGCCGATACGGGATACGCAGTATTTT.

CDR3 bases: TGTGCCAGCAGCTCCCGACAAACAAGCACAGATACGCAGTATTTT. Translating it yields CASSSRQTSTDTQYF. This sequence joins TRBV7-9 and TRBJ2-3; D remains unclear. The V gene lost 4 bases and the J gene lost 0 bases, with 11 bases spanning the gap. The CDR3 sequence is 15 residues long. Germline V gene data show CDR1 as SEHNR and CDR2 as FQNEAQ (reference sequence).

V usage is TRBV5-1 and J usage is TRBJ1-6; no definite D call. The germline V and J ends were trimmed by 4 bases and 5 bases, with 16 bases remaining between them. The CDR3 is 16 amino acids. CDR1 SGHRS and CDR2 YFSETQ come from the germline V gene. CDR3 DNA sequence: TGCGCCAGCAGCCTCCGTCAGAGGATCGATAATTCACCCCTCCACTTT. Amino acids: CASSLRQRIDNSPLHF.

The CDR3 is CASSVGGVAGGNEQFF. CDR3 nucleotides: TGTGCCAGCAGCGTAGGGGGGGTAGCGGGAGGCAATGAGCAGTTCTTC. This rearrangement joins TRBV9 to TRBJ2-1; TRBD2 aligns across 10 bases. Trimming at V came to 0 bases and at J to 6 bases, leaving 6 bases not matched to a gene. The CDR3 consists of 16 residues. CDR1 is SGDLS and CDR2 is YYNGEE in the germline V gene.